One sample yielded the 5 T cell receptor beta chains listed below, sequenced in a study of OX40 agonist ivuxolimab in advanced cancers. Clones were read by immunoSEQ multiplex PCR, and TCRdb kept only the in-frame ones, dropping some. The sample holds around 86,000 clones, 75% to 90% seen once. This sample comprised CD4+ or CD8+ T cells sorted from blood, obtained in a trial of the OX40 agonist ivuxolimab. These receptors all come from an adult with an advanced solid tumor such as melanoma, head and neck, liver or kidney cancer.

In this sample, this clone turned up once. This chain connects TRBV7-3 to TRBJ2-5; D is possibly TRBD1 (6 bases). CDR1 and CDR2 (germline): SGHTA, FQGTGA. The ends were cut back, 5 bases at V and 5 bases at J, with 15 bases in the middle. This CDR3 comprises 14 residues. The DNA for the CDR3 is TGTGCCAGCAGCCCCTCAGGGGCTAAGGAGACCCAGTACTTC. It specifies CASSPSGAKETQYF.

The V call is TRBV2, the J call TRBJ2-3; D ambiguous. The V gene's germline CDR1 is SNHLY and CDR2 FYNNEI. The CDR3 is made up of 13 amino acids. V shed 9 bases and J shed 6 bases, with 16 bases lying between them. DNA for the CDR3: TGTGCCAGTTCTGGGAACTTGGGGGATACGCAGTATTTT. This sequence encodes CASSGNLGDTQYF.

This chain joins TRBV6-4 and TRBJ2-2, with 11 bases identical to TRBD2. There are 16 residues in the CDR3. With V trimmed by 5 bases and J by 1 base, 3 bases remained unmatched. Germline assignment: CDR1 MRHNA and CDR2 SNTAGT. CDR3 in amino acids: CASSIGLAGNTGELFF. Written as DNA, the CDR3 is TGTGCCAGCAGTATCGGACTAGCGGGGAACACCGGGGAGCTGTTTTTT.

This chain joins TRBV5-5 and TRBJ1-6; 9 nucleotides line up with TRBD1. CDR3 length equals 15 residues. From germline, CDR1 is SGHKS and CDR2 YYEKEE (reference sequence). V shed 2 bases, J shed 10 bases, and the junction held 7 bases outside the gene matches. The CDR3 sequence is CASSFGDRVISPLHF. CDR3 nucleotide sequence: TGTGCCAGCAGCTTCGGGGACAGGGTGATCTCACCCCTCCACTTT.

This clone is a singleton in its sample. The gene calls are TRBV7-2 and TRBJ2-2; 7 nucleotides match TRBD2. The V gene's germline CDR1 is SGHTA and CDR2 FQGNSA. The CDR3 totals 16 residues. Trimming cost V 2 bases and J 1 base; bases outside gene matches: 4. Here the CDR3 reads CASSLNVAGNTGELFF. CDR3 nucleotides: TGTGCCAGCAGCTTAAATGTAGCGGGGAACACCGGGGAGCTGTTTTTT.